These 9 T cell receptor beta chains share one sample of origin, sequenced in a study of PD-1 blockade in classical Hodgkin lymphoma. Libraries were prepared by immunoSEQ multiplex PCR; TCRdb keeps only in-frame clonotypes and omits some of them. The sample lists under 30,000 clones; 70% to 90% were seen once. Stated time point: cycle 4 day 1 (C4D1), after more than five weeks of nivolumab. Relapse after autologous stem cell transplantation occurred in every patient, and brentuximab vedotin exposure varied. Purification of CD4+ T cells from thawed PBMCs was achieved by magnetic negative selection. This specimen was CD4+ T cells from blood, taken before the fourth cycle of nivolumab. All receptors come from a human donor with classical Hodgkin lymphoma.

The chain combines TRBV27 with TRBJ2-7; perhaps TRBD2 as D (5 bases). CDR1 is MNHEY, CDR2 SMNVEV, per germline (reference sequence). This CDR3 is 13 amino acids long. The V gene lost 6 bases and the J gene lost 3 bases, with 12 bases spanning the gap. CDR3 region: CASSRAGLYEQYF. CDR3 DNA: TGTGCCAGCAGCCGCGCCGGACTCTACGAGCAGTACTTC.

The chain is built from TRBV18 and TRBJ2-2, with TRBD2 matching 8 bases. This CDR3 spans 18 amino acids. CDR1 is KGHSH, CDR2 LQKENI, per germline. J gave up 2 bases and V 0 bases, and 8 bases lay outside the gene matches. CDR3 sequence: CASSPPGQRGTNTGELFF. Here the CDR3 DNA reads TGTGCCAGCTCACCACCGGGGCAGCGGGGGACAAACACCGGGGAGCTGTTTTTT.

The J gene is TRBJ1-2, the V gene TRBV10-3; possibly TRBD1 for D (5 bases). Between the trimmed V and J ends, which lost 4 bases and 2 bases, there was a span of 5 bases. The CDR3 sequence is 12 residues long. CDR1 is ENHRY and CDR2 is SYGVKD in the germline V gene. CDR3 loop: CAISGGNYGYTF. CDR3 bases: TGTGCCATCAGTGGGGGGAACTATGGCTACACCTTC.

V is TRBV9 and J is TRBJ2-2; D perhaps matches TRBD1 (6 bases). This CDR3 spans 15 amino acids. Deletions cut 2 bases from V and 5 bases from J, with 13 bases between. Germline V gene lookup returns CDR1 SGDLS and CDR2 YYNGEE. CDR3 bases: TGTGCCAGCAGCGTCAGCGCAGGGGCTACCGGGGAGCTGTTTTTT. Protein product: CASSVSAGATGELFF.

The chain is built from TRBV29-1 and TRBJ2-7; 13 bases agree with TRBD2. Trimming at V came to 5 bases and at J to 6 bases, leaving 4 bases not matched to a gene. Germline assignment: CDR1 SQVTM and CDR2 ANQGSEA. The CDR3 is 13 amino acids. This CDR3 is CSVRGLAGIEQYF. The CDR3, as DNA: TGCAGCGTTCGGGGACTAGCGGGAATCGAGCAGTACTTC.

The V and J genes are TRBV27 and TRBJ1-2; no clear D gene. CDR3 size: 15 residues. V lost 6 bases, J lost 4 bases, and 18 bases lay in between. Germline loops: CDR1 MNHEY, CDR2 SMNVEV (reference sequence). CDR3 coding DNA: TGTGCCAGCAGGAAATCGGCAACCTTTACCTATGGCTACACCTTC. Translated, it gives CASRKSATFTYGYTF.

This clone showed up just a few times. This chain connects TRBV19 to TRBJ1-2; D is perhaps TRBD1 (6 bases). V lost 3 bases to trimming and J lost 2 bases, with 10 bases between them. The CDR3 has 14 amino acids. CDR1 is LNHDA, CDR2 SQIVND, per germline (reference sequence). CDR3 sequence: CASSISQGNYGYTF. The CDR3 coding sequence is TGTGCCAGTAGTATCTCTCAGGGGAACTATGGCTACACCTTC.

This rearrangement joins TRBV6-1 to TRBJ2-7; possible D gene TRBD1, 7 bases. V was shortened by 4 bases and J by 4 bases, with 29 bases between the two germline ends. From germline, CDR1 is MNHNS and CDR2 SASEGT. The CDR3 sequence is 19 residues long. CDR3 nucleotide sequence: TGTGCCAGCAGTGCGGGGTGGGGACAGTTAGACAAGGGGGGTTACGAGCAGTACTTC. It specifies CASSAGWGQLDKGGYEQYF.

As for this clone: A junction boundary mismatches the germline segment, possibly from a read error. The chain carries TRBV7-7 and TRBJ2-5; TRBD1 matches 11 bases. The J call may be faulty, since TRBJ2-7 better matches the DNA end. Germline CDR1 and CDR2: SSHAT and FNYEAQ (reference sequence). The CDR3 covers 15 residues. The CDR3 protein is CASSKRDRGFPEQYF. The CDR3 nucleotides read TGTGCTAGCAGCAAGAGGGACAGGGGGTTCCCCGAGCAGTACTTC.